This passage covers 8 T cell receptor beta chains from one sample sequenced in a study of somatic mutations in cytotoxic T cells in rheumatoid arthritis. Clones were sequenced by immunoSEQ multiplex PCR, and TCRdb holds only the in-frame ones, with some missing. The data show around 23,000 clones, with roughly 70% seen just once and roughly a tenth held by the top ten. The sequenced material came from CD8+ T cells sorted from blood. These receptors were taken from a woman aged 18-35 years in good health.

The J gene is TRBJ1-3, the V gene TRBV4-2, with a tentative D call TRBD1 (5 bases). This CDR3 is 15 amino acids long. Germline V gene data show CDR1 as LGHNA and CDR2 as YNFKEQ. Trimming removed 6 bases from V and 4 bases from J, with 16 bases in between. For the CDR3, the DNA is TGTGCCAGCAGTCCCGCCCCGGGGGTCGGAAACACCATATATTTT. It codes for CASSPAPGVGNTIYF.

V gene TRBV5-6 combines with J gene TRBJ2-7; D unclear. This CDR3 is 11 amino acids long. Germline CDR1 reads SGHDT; CDR2 reads YYEEEE. V lost 0 bases to trimming and J lost 4 bases, with 2 bases between them. The CDR3 is CASSLGYEQYF. The CDR3 DNA is TGTGCCAGCAGCTTGGGTTACGAGCAGTACTTC.

Worth noting for this clone: This specimen includes other DNA sequences encoding the same CDR3. The genes are TRBV7-9 and TRBJ2-3, with 7 bases aligning to TRBD2. Unmatched junction bases numbered 4, after V lost 3 bases and J lost 1 base. This CDR3 is built from 15 residues. The germline V gene has CDR1 SEHNR and CDR2 FQNEAQ (reference sequence). CDR3 sequence reads: CASSFLAGGTDTQYF. The DNA of the CDR3 is TGTGCCAGCAGCTTTCTTGCGGGGGGCACAGATACGCAGTATTTT.

The chain couples TRBV5-1 to TRBJ1-2; 9 bases map to TRBD1. Germline trimming cut 0 bases from V and 2 bases from J; bases unmatched to any gene: 2. Germline V gene data show CDR1 as SGHRS and CDR2 as YFSETQ. This CDR3 is 15 amino acids long. The CDR3 DNA is TGCGCCAGCAGCTTGGACAGGGGGCCAAACTATGGCTACACCTTC. It is translated as CASSLDRGPNYGYTF.

The chain joins TRBV5-8 to TRBJ1-5; D unclear. V lost 1 base and J lost 4, with 18 bases in between. The CDR3 consists of 17 residues. Per germline, CDR1 SGHTS and CDR2 YDEGEE. The CDR3 spells CASSLPTSFPFNQPQHF. The CDR3 DNA reads TGTGCCAGCAGCTTGCCTACTTCCTTCCCATTTAATCAGCCCCAGCATTTT.

The chain combines TRBV5-6 with TRBJ1-5; D possibly corresponds to TRBD1 (5 bases). This CDR3 contains 15 residues. Trimming took off 1 base at V and 6 bases at J, with 14 bases between the two ends. The V gene's germline CDR1 is SGHDT and CDR2 YYEEEE. The CDR3 coding sequence is TGTGCCAGCAGCTTGAATTTGGTTGGGGGTCAGCCCCAGCATTTT. Protein: CASSLNLVGGQPQHF.

The chain is built from TRBV14 and TRBJ2-1; maybe TRBD2 (6 bases). The V gene lost 1 base and the J gene lost 1 base, with 8 bases spanning the gap. CDR3 length: 15 amino acids. CDR1 SGHDN and CDR2 FVKESK come from the germline V gene. This CDR3 is CASSQGLVSYNEQFF. In nucleotides, the CDR3 is TGTGCCAGCAGCCAAGGACTAGTGTCCTACAATGAGCAGTTCTTC. Filled out from reference TRBV14 and TRBJ2-1, the complete variable domain reads EAGVTQFPSHSVIEKGQTVTLRCDPISGHDNLYWYRRVMGKEIKFLLHFVKESKQDESGMPNNRFLAERTGGTYSTLKVQPAELEDSGVYFCASSQGLVSYNEQFFGPGTRLTVL.

By share of the sample, this clone is medium-sized. The chain joins TRBV6-5 to TRBJ1-1, with TRBD1 matching 9 bases. This CDR3 contains 13 residues. Trimming removed 5 bases from V and 6 bases from J; junction bases left unmatched: 4. From germline, CDR1 is MNHEY and CDR2 SVGAGI. The CDR3 DNA reads TGTGCCAGCAGTACGACAGGGGGGGCTGAAGCTTTCTTT. It specifies CASSTTGGAEAFF.